This TCR beta chain was observed in a study of OX40 agonist ivuxolimab in advanced cancers. Study-wide findings and caveats: Normalized T-cell clonal expansion was also low in some nonresponders. CD8+ T cells were the subset that, on average, had more expanded clones than CD4+.

V lost 8 bases, J lost 10 bases, and 12 bases lay in between. CDR3 length: 11 residues. Germline V lookup: CDR1 SGHVS, CDR2 FQNEAQ. Profiling relied on immunoSEQ multiplex PCR, and the TCRdb table lists in-frame clones only, not all of them. The sample carries tens of thousands of clones, 70% to 90% recorded once. To note about this clone: The antigen is unknown.

This clonotype was obtained from an adult with an advanced solid tumor such as melanoma, head and neck, liver or kidney cancer. V usage is TRBV7-8 and J usage is TRBJ2-1; D could derive from TRBD1 or TRBD2 (5 bases each). The sequencing here drew on CD4+ or CD8+ T cells sorted from blood, taken in a trial of the OX40 agonist ivuxolimab. In nucleotides, the CDR3 is TGTGCCAGCGCAATGTGGGGGGAGCAGTTCTTC. This sequence encodes CASAMWGEQFF. Drawing the rest from reference TRBV7-8 and TRBJ2-1, the complete variable domain is GAGVSQSPRYKVAKRGQDVALRCDPISGHVSLFWYQQALGQGPEFLTYFQNEAQLDKSGLPSDRFFAERPEGSVSTLKIQRTQQEDSAVYLCASAMWGEQFFGPGTRLTVL.